Each of the 13 T cell receptor beta chains below was sequenced from the same sample in a study of control samples from healthy donors and cancer patients. Profiled with immunoSEQ multiplex PCR; TCRdb holds only in-frame clones, not every one. This sample has around 51,000 clones, with roughly 90% found just once. The source material was PBMCs. Receptors were obtained from a middle-aged man with head and neck cancer.

The rearrangement joins TRBV9 to TRBJ2-3, with D perhaps matching TRBD2 (6 bases). The CDR3 consists of 15 residues. Deletions cut 0 bases from V and 1 base from J, with 9 bases between. Germline V gene sequence: CDR1 SGDLS, CDR2 YYNGEE. The CDR3 sequence is CASSVAGAGTDTQYF. In nucleotides, the CDR3 is TGTGCCAGCAGCGTAGCGGGAGCGGGCACAGATACGCAGTATTTT. Full variable domain (outside the CDR3, taken from reference TRBV9 and TRBJ2-3): DSGVTQTPKHLITATGQRVTLRCSPRSGDLSVYWYQQSLDQGLQFLIQYYNGEERAKGNILERFSAQQFPDLHSELNLSSLELGDSALYFCASSVAGAGTDTQYFGPGTRLTVL.

In DNA form, the CDR3 reads TGCGCCAGCCACTCTGCGGGACAGACTAATTCACCCCTCCACTTT. Amino acids: CASHSAGQTNSPLHF. J is TRBJ1-6 and V is TRBV10-1, with 7 bases aligning to TRBD1. This CDR3 region has 15 residues. With V trimmed by 8 bases and J by 6 bases, 10 bases remained unmatched. Germline values: CDR1 WNHNN, CDR2 SYGVQD (reference sequence).

The rearrangement uses TRBV4-1 and TRBJ1-1; weak D call: TRBD1 (6 bases). The V end lost 0 bases, the J end lost 2 bases, and 13 bases lay between the germline ends. The germline CDR1 and CDR2 sequences are MGHRA and YSYEKL. The CDR3 is 16 residues long. Here the CDR3 DNA reads TGCGCCAGCAGCCAAGATGGAGGACAGCCCAACACTGAAGCTTTCTTT. It encodes CASSQDGGQPNTEAFF.

The chain links TRBV20-1 to TRBJ1-6, with D tentatively TRBD1 (5 bases). CDR3 length: 15 amino acids. Per the germline V gene, CDR1 is DFQATT and CDR2 is SNEGSKA (reference sequence). Trimming shortened V by 6 bases and J by 10 bases, and 22 bases separated the two germline ends. The CDR3 DNA reads TGCAGTGCCAGTCCCGGGACGGTGGGGAGGTCACCCCTCCACTTT. Encoded protein: CSASPGTVGRSPLHF.

The chain couples TRBV13 to TRBJ2-1; 9 nucleotides align to TRBD2. Germline values: CDR1 PRHDT, CDR2 FYEKMQ (reference sequence). The CDR3 has 15 amino acids. Losses at the gene ends were 2 bases for V and 8 bases for J; bases not matched to a gene: 7. The chain's CDR3 is CASSLNSAGGYEQFF. CDR3 in DNA: TGTGCCAGCAGCTTAAATTCAGCGGGAGGCTATGAGCAGTTCTTC.

This rearrangement joins TRBV5-1 to TRBJ1-2; D is possibly TRBD1 (5 bases). Trimming removed 3 bases at V and 7 bases at J, with 13 bases between. The CDR3 sequence is 13 residues long. Per the germline V gene, CDR1 is SGHRS and CDR2 is YFSETQ. The CDR3 DNA follows: TGCGCCAGCAGCTGGAGGGGCGAGGGTGGCTACACCTTC. Its translation is CASSWRGEGGYTF. The full variable domain, with the rest looked up from reference TRBV5-1 and TRBJ1-2, is KAGVTQTPRYLIKTRGQQVTLSCSPISGHRSVSWYQQTPGQGLQFLFEYFSETQRNKGNFPGRFSGRQFSNSRSEMNVSTLELGDSALYLCASSWRGEGGYTFGSGTRLTVV.

Here the CDR3 DNA reads TGTGCCAGCAGCACCCGCCTCGGGGATGGCTACACCTTC. The encoded protein is CASSTRLGDGYTF. The J gene is TRBJ1-2, the V gene TRBV6-4; D gene uncertain. V gave up 6 bases and J gave up 6 bases, with 14 bases separating them. CDR1 is MRHNA, CDR2 SNTAGT, per germline. The CDR3 contains 13 residues.

This clone was observed a handful of times. The J gene is TRBJ2-4, the V gene TRBV19; 8 bases are shared with TRBD2. This CDR3 has 14 amino acids. Germline lookup yields CDR1 LNHDA and CDR2 SQIVND (reference sequence). Unmatched junction bases numbered 5, after V lost 7 bases and J lost 3 bases. The DNA of the CDR3 is TGTGCCAGTACTCGGGAGGGGGGCAAAAACATTCAGTACTTC. Translating gives CASTREGGKNIQYF.

With respect to this clone: Different DNA sequences within this sample yield the same CDR3. This sequence joins TRBV7-2 and TRBJ1-5; a weak D match, TRBD1 (5 bases). The CDR3 length is 13 residues. Germline CDR1 and CDR2: SGHTA and FQGNSA. V gave up 2 bases and J gave up 4 bases, with 6 bases separating them. CDR3 loop: CASSLRGNQPQHF. The CDR3, as DNA: TGTGCCAGCAGCTTAAGGGGAAATCAGCCCCAGCATTTT.

The CDR3: CASSLAPDPRDTQYF. The CDR3 nucleotides read TGCGCCAGCAGCTTGGCCCCGGACCCTCGCGATACGCAGTATTTT. The genes are TRBV5-1 and TRBJ2-3; D is unresolved. Germline assignment: CDR1 SGHRS and CDR2 YFSETQ. The CDR3 extends over 15 amino acids. Trimming left V 0 bases short and J 6 bases short, with 14 bases between.

The chain combines TRBV7-2 with TRBJ2-6, with D hard to call. The germline gives CDR1 SGHTA, CDR2 FQGNSA. V lost 1 base and J lost 0, with 10 bases in between. This CDR3 spans 17 amino acids. CDR3 region: CASSLVGWSSGANVLTF. CDR3 in DNA: TGTGCCAGCAGCTTAGTGGGCTGGTCCTCTGGGGCCAACGTCCTGACTTTC.

The chain combines TRBV5-6 with TRBJ2-5; 11 nucleotides align to TRBD2. This CDR3 contains 17 residues. The V gene's germline CDR1 is SGHDT and CDR2 YYEEEE. J was trimmed by 0 bases and V by 1 base; bases with no gene match: 5. CDR3 sequence reads: CASSLWFSGGDQETQYF. CDR3 DNA: TGTGCCAGCAGCTTGTGGTTTAGCGGGGGGGACCAAGAGACCCAGTACTTC.

The chain employs TRBV30 and TRBJ1-3; 7 nucleotides match TRBD1. This CDR3 is built from 15 residues. V was clipped by 4 bases and J by 2 bases; unmatched bases: 8. Per the germline V gene, CDR1 is GTSNPN and CDR2 is SVGIG (reference sequence). The CDR3 spells CAWIKTGTPGNTIYF. The CDR3 nucleotides read TGTGCCTGGATCAAGACAGGGACTCCTGGAAACACCATATATTTT.